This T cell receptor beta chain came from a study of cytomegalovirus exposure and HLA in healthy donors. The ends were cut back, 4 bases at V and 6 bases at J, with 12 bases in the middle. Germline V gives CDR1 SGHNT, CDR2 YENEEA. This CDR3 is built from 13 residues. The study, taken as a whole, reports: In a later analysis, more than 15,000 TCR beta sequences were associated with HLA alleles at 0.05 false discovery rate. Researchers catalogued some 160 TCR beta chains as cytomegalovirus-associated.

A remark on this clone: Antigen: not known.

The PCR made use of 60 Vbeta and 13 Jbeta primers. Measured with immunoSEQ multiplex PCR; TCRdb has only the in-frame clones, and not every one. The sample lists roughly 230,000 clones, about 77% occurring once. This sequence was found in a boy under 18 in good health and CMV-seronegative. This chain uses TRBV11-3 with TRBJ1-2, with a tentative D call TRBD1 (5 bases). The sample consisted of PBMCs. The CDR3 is CASSSSGDHGYTF. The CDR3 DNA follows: TGTGCCAGCAGCTCCAGCGGGGACCATGGCTACACCTTC.